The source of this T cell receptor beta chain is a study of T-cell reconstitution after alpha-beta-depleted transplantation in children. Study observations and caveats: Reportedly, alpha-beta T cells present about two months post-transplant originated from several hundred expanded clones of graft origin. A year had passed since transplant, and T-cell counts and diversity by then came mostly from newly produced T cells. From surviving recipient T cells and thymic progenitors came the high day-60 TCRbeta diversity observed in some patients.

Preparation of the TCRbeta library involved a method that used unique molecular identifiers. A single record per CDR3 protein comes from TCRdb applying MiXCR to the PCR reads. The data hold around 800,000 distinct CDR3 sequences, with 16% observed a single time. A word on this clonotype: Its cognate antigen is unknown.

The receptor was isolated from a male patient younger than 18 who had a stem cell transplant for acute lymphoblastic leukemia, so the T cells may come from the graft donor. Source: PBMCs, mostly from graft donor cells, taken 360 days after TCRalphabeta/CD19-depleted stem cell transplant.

CDR3 sequence: CSAIRGQYEQYF. The CDR3 region has the DNA TGCAGTGCTATCAGGGGGCAGTACGAGCAGTACTTC. The gene calls are TRBV20-1 and TRBJ2-7, with TRBD1 matching over 8 bases. The germline gives CDR1 DFQATT, CDR2 SNEGSKA (reference sequence). This CDR3 spans 12 amino acids. The V gene end was trimmed by 4 bases and the J gene end by 4 bases; junction bases not matched to a gene: 3.